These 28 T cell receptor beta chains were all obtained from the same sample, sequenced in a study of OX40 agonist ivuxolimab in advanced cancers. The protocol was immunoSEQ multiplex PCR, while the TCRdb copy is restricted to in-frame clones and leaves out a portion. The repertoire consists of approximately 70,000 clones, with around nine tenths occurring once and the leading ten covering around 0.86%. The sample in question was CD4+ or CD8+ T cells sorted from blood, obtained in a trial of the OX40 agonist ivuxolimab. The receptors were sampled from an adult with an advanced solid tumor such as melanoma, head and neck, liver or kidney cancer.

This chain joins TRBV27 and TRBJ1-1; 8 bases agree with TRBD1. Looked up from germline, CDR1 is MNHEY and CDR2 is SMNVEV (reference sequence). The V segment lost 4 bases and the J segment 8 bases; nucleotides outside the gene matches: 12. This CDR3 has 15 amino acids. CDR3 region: CASSSGGAGGLEAFF. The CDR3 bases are TGTGCCAGCAGTTCAGGGGGCGCAGGGGGTTTAGAAGCTTTCTTT.

CDR3 loop: CASSSSSGWSDTEAFF. The CDR3 nucleotides read TGTGCCAGCAGCTCATCCTCGGGGTGGTCGGACACTGAAGCTTTCTTT. J is TRBJ1-1 and V is TRBV27; D is ambiguous. Trimming stripped 6 bases from V and 3 bases from J, with 20 bases between. The CDR3 consists of 16 residues. Germline CDR1 reads MNHEY; CDR2 reads SMNVEV (reference sequence).

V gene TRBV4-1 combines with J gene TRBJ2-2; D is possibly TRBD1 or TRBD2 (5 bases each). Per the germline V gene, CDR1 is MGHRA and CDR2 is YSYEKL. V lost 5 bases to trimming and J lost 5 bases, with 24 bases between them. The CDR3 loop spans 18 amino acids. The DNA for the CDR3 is TGCGCCAGCAGCAGCCCCACTGGATGGGGAGAGGGGACCGGGGAGCTGTTTTTT. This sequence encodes CASSSPTGWGEGTGELFF.

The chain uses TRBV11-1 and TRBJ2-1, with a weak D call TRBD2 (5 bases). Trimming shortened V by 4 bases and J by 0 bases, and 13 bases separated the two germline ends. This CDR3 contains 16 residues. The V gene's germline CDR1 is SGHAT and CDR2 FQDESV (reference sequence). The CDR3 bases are TGTGCCAGCAGCTCGCGTACTAGTAGCTCCTACAATGAGCAGTTCTTC. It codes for CASSSRTSSSYNEQFF.

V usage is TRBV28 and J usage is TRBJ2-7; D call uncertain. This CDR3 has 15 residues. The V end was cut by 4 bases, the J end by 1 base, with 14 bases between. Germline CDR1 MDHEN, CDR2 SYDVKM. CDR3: CASSSGDRDSYEQYF. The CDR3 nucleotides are TGTGCCAGCAGTTCAGGTGACCGAGATTCCTACGAGCAGTACTTC.

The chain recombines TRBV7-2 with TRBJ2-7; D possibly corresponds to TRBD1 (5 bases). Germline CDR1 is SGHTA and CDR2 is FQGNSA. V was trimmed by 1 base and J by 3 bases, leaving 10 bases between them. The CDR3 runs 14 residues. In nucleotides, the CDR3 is TGTGCCAGCAGCTTAGTGCTGACAGACTACGAGCAGTACTTC. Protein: CASSLVLTDYEQYF.

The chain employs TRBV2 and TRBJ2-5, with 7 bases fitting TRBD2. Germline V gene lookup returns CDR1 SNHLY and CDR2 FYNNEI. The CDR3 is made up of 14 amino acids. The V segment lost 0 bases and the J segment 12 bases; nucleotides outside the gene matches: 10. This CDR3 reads CASSEAGGEDEKYF. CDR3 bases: TGTGCCAGCAGTGAAGCGGGGGGGGAGGATGAGAAGTACTTC.

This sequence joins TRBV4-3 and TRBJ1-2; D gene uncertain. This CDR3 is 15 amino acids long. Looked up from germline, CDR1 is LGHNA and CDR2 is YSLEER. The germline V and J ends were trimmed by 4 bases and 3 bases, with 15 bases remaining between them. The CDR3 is CASSRILNADYGYTF. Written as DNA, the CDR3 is TGCGCCAGCAGCCGGATATTGAACGCTGACTATGGCTACACCTTC.

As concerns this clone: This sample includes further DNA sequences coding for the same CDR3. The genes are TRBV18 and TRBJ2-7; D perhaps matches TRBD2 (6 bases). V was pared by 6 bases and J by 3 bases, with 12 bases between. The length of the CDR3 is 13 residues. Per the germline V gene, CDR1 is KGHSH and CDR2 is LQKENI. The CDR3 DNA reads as TGTGCCAGCTCGGGGGGAGGAAGCTACGAGCAGTACTTC. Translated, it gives CASSGGGSYEQYF.

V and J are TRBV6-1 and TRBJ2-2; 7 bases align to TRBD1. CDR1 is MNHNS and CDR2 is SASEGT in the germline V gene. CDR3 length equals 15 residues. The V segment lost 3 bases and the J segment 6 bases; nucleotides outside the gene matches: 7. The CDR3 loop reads CASSDLGGSAGELFF. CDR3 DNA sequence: TGTGCCAGCAGTGACTTAGGGGGCAGTGCCGGGGAGCTGTTTTTT.

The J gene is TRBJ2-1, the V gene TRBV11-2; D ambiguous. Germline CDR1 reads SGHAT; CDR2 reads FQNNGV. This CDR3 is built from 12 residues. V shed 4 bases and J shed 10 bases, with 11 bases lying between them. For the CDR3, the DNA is TGTGCCAGCAGCTCCGCAAGAAGGGAGCAGTTCTTC. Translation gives CASSSARREQFF.

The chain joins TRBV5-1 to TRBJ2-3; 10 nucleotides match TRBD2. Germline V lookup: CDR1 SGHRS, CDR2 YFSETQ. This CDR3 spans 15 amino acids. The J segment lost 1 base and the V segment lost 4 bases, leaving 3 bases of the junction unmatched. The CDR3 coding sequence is TGCGCCAGCAGCCGAACTAGCGGGGGCACAGATACGCAGTATTTT. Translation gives CASSRTSGGTDTQYF. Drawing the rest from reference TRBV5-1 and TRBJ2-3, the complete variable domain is KAGVTQTPRYLIKTRGQQVTLSCSPISGHRSVSWYQQTPGQGLQFLFEYFSETQRNKGNFPGRFSGRQFSNSRSEMNVSTLELGDSALYLCASSRTSGGTDTQYFGPGTRLTVL.

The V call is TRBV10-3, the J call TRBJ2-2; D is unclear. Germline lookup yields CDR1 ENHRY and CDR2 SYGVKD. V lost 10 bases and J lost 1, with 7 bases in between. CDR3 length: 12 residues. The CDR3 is CATSENTGELFF. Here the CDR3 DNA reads TGTGCCACGTCTGAGAACACCGGGGAGCTGTTTTTT.

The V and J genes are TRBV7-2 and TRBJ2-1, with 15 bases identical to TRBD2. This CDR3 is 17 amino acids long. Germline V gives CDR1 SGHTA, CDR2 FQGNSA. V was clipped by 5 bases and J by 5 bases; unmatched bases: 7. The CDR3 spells CASSRTSGRAGDNEQFF. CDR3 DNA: TGTGCCAGCAGCCGGACTAGCGGGAGGGCCGGGGACAATGAGCAGTTCTTC.

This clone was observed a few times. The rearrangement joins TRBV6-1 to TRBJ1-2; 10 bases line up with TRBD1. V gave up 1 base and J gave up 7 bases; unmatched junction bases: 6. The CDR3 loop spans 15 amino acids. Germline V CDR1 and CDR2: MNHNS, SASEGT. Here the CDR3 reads CASSEVDRGQLGYTF. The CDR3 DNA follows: TGTGCCAGCAGTGAAGTAGACAGGGGGCAGCTTGGCTACACCTTC.

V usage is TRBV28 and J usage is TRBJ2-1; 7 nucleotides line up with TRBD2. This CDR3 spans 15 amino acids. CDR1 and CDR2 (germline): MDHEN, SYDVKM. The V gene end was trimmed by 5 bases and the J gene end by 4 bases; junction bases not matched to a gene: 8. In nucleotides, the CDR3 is TGTGCCAGCAGTGTAACTAGCGTAGATTACAATGAGCAGTTCTTC. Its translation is CASSVTSVDYNEQFF.

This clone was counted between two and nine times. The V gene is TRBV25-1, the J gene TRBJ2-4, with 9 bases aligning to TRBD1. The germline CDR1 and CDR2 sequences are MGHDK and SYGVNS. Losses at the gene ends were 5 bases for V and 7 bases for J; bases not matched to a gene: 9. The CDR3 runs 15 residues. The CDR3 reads CASSNPGTGWNIQYF. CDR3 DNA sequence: TGTGCCAGCAGTAACCCCGGGACAGGGTGGAACATTCAGTACTTC.

This CDR3 is CAWNSGGEAQYF. CDR3 coding DNA: TGTGCCTGGAATAGCGGGGGGGAGGCCCAGTACTTC. This sequence joins TRBV30 and TRBJ2-5; 11 bases match TRBD2. Germline trimming cut 4 bases from V and 9 bases from J; bases unmatched to any gene: 4. The CDR3 length is 12 residues. CDR1 is GTSNPN, CDR2 SVGIG, per germline (reference sequence).

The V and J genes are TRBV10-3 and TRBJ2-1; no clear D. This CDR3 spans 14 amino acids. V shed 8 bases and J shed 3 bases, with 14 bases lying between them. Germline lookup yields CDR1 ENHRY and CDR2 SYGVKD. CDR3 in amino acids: CAIGPRFGYNEQFF. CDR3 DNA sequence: TGTGCCATCGGGCCCCGGTTTGGCTACAATGAGCAGTTCTTC.

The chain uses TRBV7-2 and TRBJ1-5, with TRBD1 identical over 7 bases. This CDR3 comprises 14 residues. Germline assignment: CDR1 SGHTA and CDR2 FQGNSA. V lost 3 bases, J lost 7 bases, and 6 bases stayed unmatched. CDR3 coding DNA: TGTGCCAGCAGCTTGACAGGGACGGAACAGCCCCAGCATTTT. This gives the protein CASSLTGTEQPQHF.

The CDR3 sequence: CASRGGLENSPLHF. In DNA form, the CDR3 reads TGTGCCAGCAGGGGGGGGCTCGAAAATTCACCCCTCCACTTT. This chain links TRBV2 with TRBJ1-6, with a possible D match to TRBD1 (6 bases). The CDR3 contains 14 residues. V lost 6 bases and J lost 7, with 13 bases in between. The germline CDR1 and CDR2 sequences are SNHLY and FYNNEI.

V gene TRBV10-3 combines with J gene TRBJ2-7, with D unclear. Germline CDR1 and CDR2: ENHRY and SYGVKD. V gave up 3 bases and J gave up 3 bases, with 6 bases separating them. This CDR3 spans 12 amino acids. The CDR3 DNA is TGTGCCATCAGTGAACTAAGCTACGAGCAGTACTTC. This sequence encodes CAISELSYEQYF.

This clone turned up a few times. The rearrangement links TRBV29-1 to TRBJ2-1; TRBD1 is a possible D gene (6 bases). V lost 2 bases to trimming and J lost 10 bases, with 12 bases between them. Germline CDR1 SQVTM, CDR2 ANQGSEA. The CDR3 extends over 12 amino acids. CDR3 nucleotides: TGCAGCGTTGAAAGTGCCAGGGGAGAGCAGTTCTTC. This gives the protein CSVESARGEQFF.

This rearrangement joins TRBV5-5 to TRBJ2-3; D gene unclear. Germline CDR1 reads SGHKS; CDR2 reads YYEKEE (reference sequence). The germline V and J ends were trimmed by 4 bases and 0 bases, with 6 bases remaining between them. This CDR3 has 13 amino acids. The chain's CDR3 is CASSTYSTDTQYF. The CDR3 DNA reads TGTGCCAGCAGCACTTATAGCACAGATACGCAGTATTTT.

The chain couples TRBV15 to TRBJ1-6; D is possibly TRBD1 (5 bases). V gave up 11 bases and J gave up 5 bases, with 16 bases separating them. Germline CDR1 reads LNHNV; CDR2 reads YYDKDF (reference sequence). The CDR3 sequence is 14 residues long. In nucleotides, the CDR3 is TGTGCCGCCTCCGGGACGAACCATAATTCACCCCTCCACTTT. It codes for CAASGTNHNSPLHF.

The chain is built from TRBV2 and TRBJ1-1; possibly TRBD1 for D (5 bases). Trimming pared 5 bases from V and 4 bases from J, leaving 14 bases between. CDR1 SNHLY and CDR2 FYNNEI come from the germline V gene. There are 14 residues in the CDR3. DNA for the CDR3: TGTGCCAGCAGTCCCCCTCCTGGGGGCACTGAAGCTTTCTTT. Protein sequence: CASSPPPGGTEAFF.

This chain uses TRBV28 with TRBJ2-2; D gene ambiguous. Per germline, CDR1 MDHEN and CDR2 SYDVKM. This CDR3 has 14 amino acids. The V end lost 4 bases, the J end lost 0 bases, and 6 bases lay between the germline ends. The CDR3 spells CASSWGTNTGELFF. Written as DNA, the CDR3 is TGTGCCAGCAGTTGGGGAACGAACACCGGGGAGCTGTTTTTT.

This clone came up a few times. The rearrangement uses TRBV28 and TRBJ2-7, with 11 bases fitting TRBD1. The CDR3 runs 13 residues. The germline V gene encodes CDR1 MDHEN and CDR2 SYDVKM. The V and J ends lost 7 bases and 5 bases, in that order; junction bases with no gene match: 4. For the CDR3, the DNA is TGTGCCAGCATTCCGGGACAGGGGGACGAGCAGTACTTC. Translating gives CASIPGQGDEQYF.